The table lists the clone carrying this TCR beta chain with a count of one. Its target is not known. These data are taken from a study of shared clonotypes between healthy human individuals. Study observations and caveats: Four donors shared about 5% of their naive CD4 clonotypes.

Participating donors were healthy, HIV-negative adults free of recent acute infections or vaccinations. In the CD4+ fraction, cells were divided into CD45RA+ naive and CD45RA-negative memory subsets. Template for every sorted-subset replicate PCR totaled roughly 210 ng DNA, about 30,000 T cell genomes. Sequencing was performed with immunoSEQ multiplex PCR; in TCRdb, only in-frame clones are kept and a portion is missing. This table has millions of clones, over 85% appearing once. This clonotype was sampled from a man between 18 and 35 years old in good health. What was sequenced was naive CD4+ T cells sorted from blood. Noted subset: CD45RA+ positively selected.

The CDR3 DNA sequence: TGTGCCAGCCGGAGGACAGGGGGTTACAATGAGCAGTTCTTC. Protein sequence: CASRRTGGYNEQFF. The rearrangement links TRBV2 to TRBJ2-1; 10 positions match TRBD1. The junction had 5 bases not matched to a gene; V was cut back by 8 bases and J by 4 bases. CDR1 is SNHLY and CDR2 is FYNNEI in the germline V gene. CDR3 length: 14 amino acids.